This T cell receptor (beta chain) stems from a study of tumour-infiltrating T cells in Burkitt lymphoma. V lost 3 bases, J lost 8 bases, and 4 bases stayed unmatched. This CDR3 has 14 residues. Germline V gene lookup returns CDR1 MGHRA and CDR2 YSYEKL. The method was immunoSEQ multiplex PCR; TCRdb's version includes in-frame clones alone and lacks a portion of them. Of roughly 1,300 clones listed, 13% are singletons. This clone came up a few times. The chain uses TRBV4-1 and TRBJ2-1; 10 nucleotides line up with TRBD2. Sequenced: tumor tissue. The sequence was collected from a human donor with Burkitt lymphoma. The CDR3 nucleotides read TGCGCCAGCAGCCACGGGACTAGCGCCCATGAGCAGTTCTTC. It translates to CASSHGTSAHEQFF.